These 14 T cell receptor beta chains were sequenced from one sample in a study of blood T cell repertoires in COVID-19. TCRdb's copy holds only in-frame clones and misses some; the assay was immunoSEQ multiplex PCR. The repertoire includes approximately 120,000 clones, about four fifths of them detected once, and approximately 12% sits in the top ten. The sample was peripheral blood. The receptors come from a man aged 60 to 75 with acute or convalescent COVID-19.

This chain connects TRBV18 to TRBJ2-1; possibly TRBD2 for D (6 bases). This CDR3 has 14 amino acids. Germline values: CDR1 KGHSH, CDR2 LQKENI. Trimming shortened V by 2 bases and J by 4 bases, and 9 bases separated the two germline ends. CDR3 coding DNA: TGTGCCAGCTCACCATCGACTAGTTACAATGAGCAGTTCTTC. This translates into CASSPSTSYNEQFF. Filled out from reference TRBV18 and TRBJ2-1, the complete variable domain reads NAGVMQNPRHLVRRRGQEARLRCSPMKGHSHVYWYRQLPEEGLKFMVYLQKENIIDESGMPKERFSAEFPKEGPSILRIQQVVRGDSAAYFCASSPSTSYNEQFFGPGTRLTVL.

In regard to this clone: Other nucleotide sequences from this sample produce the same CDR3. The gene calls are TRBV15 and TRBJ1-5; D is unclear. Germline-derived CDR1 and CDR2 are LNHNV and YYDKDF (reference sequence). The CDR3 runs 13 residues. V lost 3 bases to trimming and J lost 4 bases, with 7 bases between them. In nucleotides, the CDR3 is TGTGCCACCAGCAGGGGCAGGAATCAGCCCCAGCATTTT. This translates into CATSRGRNQPQHF.

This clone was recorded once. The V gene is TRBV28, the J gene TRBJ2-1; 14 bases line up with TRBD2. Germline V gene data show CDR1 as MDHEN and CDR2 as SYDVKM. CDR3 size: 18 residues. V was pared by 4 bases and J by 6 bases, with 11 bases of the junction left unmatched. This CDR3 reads CASSSGTSGRKVSNEQFF. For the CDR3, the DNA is TGTGCCAGCAGTTCCGGGACTAGCGGGAGAAAAGTATCCAATGAGCAGTTCTTC. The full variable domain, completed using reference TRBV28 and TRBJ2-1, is DVKVTQSSRYLVKRTGEKVFLECVQDMDHENMFWYRQDPGLGLRLIYFSYDVKMKEKGDIPEGYSVSREKKERFSLILESASTNQTSMYLCASSSGTSGRKVSNEQFFGPGTRLTVL.

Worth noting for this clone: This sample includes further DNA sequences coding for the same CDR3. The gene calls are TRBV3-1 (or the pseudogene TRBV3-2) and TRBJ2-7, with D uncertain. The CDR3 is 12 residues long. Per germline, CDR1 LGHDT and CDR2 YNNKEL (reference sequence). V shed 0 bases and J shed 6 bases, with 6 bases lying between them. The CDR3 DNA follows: TGTGCCAGCAGCCAAGATCCCCGCGAGCAGTACTTC. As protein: CASSQDPREQYF.

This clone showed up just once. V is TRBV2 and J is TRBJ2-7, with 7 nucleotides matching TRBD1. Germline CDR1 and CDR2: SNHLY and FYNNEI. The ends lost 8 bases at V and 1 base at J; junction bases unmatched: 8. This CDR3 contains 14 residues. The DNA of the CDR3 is TGTGCCAGCGACTCCGGGACAGAATCCTACGAGCAGTACTTC. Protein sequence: CASDSGTESYEQYF.

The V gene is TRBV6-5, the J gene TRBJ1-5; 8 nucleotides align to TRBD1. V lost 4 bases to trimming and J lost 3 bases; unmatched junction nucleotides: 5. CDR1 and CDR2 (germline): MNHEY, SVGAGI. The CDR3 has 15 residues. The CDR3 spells CASSSLQGDNQPQHF. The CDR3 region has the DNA TGTGCCAGCAGTTCCCTACAGGGGGACAATCAGCCCCAGCATTTT.

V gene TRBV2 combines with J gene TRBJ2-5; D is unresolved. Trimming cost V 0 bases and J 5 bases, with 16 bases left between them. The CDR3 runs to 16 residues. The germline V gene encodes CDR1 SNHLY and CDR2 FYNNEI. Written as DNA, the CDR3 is TGTGCCAGCAGTGAAGCGCTCCGACCAGGCGTGGAGACCCAGTACTTC. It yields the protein CASSEALRPGVETQYF.

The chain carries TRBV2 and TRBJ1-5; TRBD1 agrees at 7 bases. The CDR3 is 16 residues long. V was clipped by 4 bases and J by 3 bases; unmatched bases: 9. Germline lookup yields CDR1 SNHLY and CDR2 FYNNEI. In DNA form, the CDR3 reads TGTGCCAGCAGTGGACAGGGTGGCGGTAACAATCAGCCCCAGCATTTT. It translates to CASSGQGGGNNQPQHF. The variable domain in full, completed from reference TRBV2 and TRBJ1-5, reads EPEVTQTPSHQVTQMGQEVILRCVPISNHLYFYWYRQILGQKVEFLVSFYNNEISEKSEIFDDQFSVERPDGSNFTLKIRSTKLEDSAMYFCASSGQGGGNNQPQHFGDGTRLSIL.

DNA for the CDR3: TGTGCCACCAGCAGAGTCCGGGGAGGGAACACTGAAGCTTTCTTT. As protein: CATSRVRGGNTEAFF. V is TRBV15 and J is TRBJ1-1; no firm D call. CDR1 is LNHNV and CDR2 is YYDKDF in the germline V gene (reference sequence). The CDR3 extends over 15 amino acids. V gave up 1 base and J gave up 1 base, with 10 bases separating them.

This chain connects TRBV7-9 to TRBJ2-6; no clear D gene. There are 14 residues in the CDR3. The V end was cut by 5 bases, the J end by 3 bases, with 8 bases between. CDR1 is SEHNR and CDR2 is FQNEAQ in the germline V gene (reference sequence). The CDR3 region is CASSPGSGANVLTF. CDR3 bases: TGTGCCAGCAGCCCGGGTAGTGGGGCCAACGTCCTGACTTTC.

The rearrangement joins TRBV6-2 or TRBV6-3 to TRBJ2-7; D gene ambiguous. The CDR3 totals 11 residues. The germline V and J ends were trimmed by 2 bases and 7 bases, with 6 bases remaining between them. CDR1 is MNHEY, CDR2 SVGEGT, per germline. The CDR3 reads CASSYPSEQYF. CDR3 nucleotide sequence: TGTGCCAGCAGTTACCCCTCTGAGCAGTACTTC.

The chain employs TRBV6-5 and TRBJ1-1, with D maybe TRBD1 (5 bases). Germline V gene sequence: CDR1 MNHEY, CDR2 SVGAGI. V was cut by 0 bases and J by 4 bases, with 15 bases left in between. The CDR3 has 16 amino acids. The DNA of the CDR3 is TGTGCCAGCAGTTACTCTGCAGGGATGGGTGGCACTGAAGCTTTCTTT. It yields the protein CASSYSAGMGGTEAFF.

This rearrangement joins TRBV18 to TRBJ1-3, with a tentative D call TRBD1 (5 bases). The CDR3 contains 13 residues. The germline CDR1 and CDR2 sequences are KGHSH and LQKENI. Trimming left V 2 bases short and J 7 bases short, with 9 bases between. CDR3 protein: CASSPDQGNTIYF. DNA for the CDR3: TGTGCCAGCTCACCAGACCAGGGTAACACCATATATTTT.

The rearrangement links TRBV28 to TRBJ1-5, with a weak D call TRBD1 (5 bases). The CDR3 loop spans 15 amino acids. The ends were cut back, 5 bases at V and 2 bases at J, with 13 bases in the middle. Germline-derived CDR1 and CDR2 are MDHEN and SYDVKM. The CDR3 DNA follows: TGTGCCAGCAGTCCTGGGGGGGAGGGCAATCAGCCCCAGCATTTT. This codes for CASSPGGEGNQPQHF.